One T cell receptor (beta chain) is described in this entry. The data stem from a study of blood T cell repertoires in COVID-19. Study details: The study drew acute and convalescent COVID-19 samples from the United States, Italy and Spain. Nucleic acid was either cDNA or gDNA, and it came from T cells, B-cell-depleted T cells, or PBMCs.

V shed 1 base and J shed 7 bases, with 10 bases lying between them. This CDR3 has 14 residues. Germline V CDR1 and CDR2: MGHDK, SYGVNS. In the original processing: Estimated nucleated cell counts came from reference gene primer amplification. Assay used: immunoSEQ multiplex PCR; TCRdb lists only in-frame clones, some missing. V, J and clone size are those of that table, while D and trimming were read from the DNA. The sample shows about 50,000 clones, around 80% of them seen only once. This sequence originates from a man between 65 and 85 years old with acute or convalescent COVID-19. The chain links TRBV25-1 to TRBJ2-2; a weak D match, TRBD2 (5 bases). Sequencing input: peripheral blood. As DNA, the CDR3 is TGTGCCAGCAGTGAATTCGAACGGGGCGGGGAGCTGTTTTTT. Its translation: CASSEFERGGELFF.